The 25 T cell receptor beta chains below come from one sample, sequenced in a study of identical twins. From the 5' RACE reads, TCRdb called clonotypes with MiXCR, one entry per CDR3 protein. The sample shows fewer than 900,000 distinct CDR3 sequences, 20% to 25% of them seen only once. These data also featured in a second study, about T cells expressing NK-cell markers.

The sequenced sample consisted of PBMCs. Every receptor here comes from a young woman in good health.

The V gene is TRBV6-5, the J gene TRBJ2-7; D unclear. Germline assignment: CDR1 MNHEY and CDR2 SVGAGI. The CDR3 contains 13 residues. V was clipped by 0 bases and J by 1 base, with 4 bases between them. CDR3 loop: CASSYSESYEQYF. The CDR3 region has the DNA TGTGCCAGCAGTTACTCAGAGTCCTACGAGCAGTACTTC.

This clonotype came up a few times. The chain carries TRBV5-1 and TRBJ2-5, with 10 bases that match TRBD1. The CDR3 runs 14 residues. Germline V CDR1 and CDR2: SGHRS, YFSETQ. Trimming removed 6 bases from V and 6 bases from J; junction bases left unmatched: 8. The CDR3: CASTPGQGKQTQYF. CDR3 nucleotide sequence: TGCGCCAGCACACCGGGACAGGGGAAACAGACCCAGTACTTC.

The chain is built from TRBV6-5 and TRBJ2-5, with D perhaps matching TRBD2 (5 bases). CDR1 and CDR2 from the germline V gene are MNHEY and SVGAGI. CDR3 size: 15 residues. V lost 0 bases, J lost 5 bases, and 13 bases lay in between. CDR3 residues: CASSYSVGEGETQYF. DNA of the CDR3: TGTGCCAGCAGTTACTCGGTCGGGGAAGGCGAGACCCAGTACTTC.

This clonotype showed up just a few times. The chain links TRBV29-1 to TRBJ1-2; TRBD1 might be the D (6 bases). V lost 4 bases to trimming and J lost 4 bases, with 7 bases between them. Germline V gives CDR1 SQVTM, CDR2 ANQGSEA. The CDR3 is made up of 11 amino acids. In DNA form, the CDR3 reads TGCAGCGTTGGGACAGTCTATGGCTACACCTTC. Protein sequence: CSVGTVYGYTF.

The CDR3 here is CAIRSPEYGSEQFF. The CDR3 DNA reads TGTGCCATCAGATCGCCAGAGTATGGATCTGAGCAGTTCTTC. The chain couples TRBV10-3 to TRBJ2-1; D unclear. The CDR3 sequence is 14 residues long. The V gene lost 6 bases and the J gene lost 9 bases, with 18 bases spanning the gap. The germline V gene has CDR1 ENHRY and CDR2 SYGVKD.

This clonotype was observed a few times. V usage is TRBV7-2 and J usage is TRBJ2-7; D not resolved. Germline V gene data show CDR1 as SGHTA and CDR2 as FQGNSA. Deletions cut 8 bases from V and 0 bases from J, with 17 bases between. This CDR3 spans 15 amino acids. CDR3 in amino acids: CASQDPPVSSYEQYF. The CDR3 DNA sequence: TGTGCCAGCCAAGACCCCCCAGTAAGCTCCTACGAGCAGTACTTC. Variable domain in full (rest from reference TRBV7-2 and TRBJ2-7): GAGVSQSPSNKVTEKGKDVELRCDPISGHTALYWYRQSLGQGLEFLIYFQGNSAPDKSGLPSDRFSAERTGGSVSTLTIQRTQQEDSAVYLCASQDPPVSSYEQYFGPGTRLTVT.

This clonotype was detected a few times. The CDR3 is CASSYVLAGGNEQFF. CDR3 nucleotide sequence: TGCGCCAGCAGCTACGTACTAGCGGGAGGCAATGAGCAGTTCTTC. V and J are TRBV5-1 and TRBJ2-1; 12 nucleotides match TRBD2. V dropped 3 bases and J dropped 6; count of bases not matched to a gene: 4. Germline V lookup: CDR1 SGHRS, CDR2 YFSETQ. The CDR3 totals 15 residues.

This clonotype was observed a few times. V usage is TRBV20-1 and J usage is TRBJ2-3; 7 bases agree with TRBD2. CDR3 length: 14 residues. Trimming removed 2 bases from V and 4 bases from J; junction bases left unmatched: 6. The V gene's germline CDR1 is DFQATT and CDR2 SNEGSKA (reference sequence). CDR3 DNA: TGCAGTGCTAGACTCGGGGGGTATGCAGATACGCAGTATTTT. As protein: CSARLGGYADTQYF.

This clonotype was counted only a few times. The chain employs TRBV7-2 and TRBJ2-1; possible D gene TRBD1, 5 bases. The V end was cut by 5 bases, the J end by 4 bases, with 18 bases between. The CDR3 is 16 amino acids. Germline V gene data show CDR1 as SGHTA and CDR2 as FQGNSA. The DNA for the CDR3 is TGTGCCAGCAGCGGTCAGGGTCTAGTCGGGTACAATGAGCAGTTCTTC. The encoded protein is CASSGQGLVGYNEQFF.

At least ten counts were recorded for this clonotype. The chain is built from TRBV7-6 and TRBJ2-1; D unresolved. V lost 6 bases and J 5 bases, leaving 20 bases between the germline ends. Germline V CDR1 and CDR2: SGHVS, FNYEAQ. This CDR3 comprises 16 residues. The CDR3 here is CASSSFDGRQNNEQFF. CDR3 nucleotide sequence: TGTGCCAGCAGTTCCTTCGATGGCAGACAAAACAATGAGCAGTTCTTC.

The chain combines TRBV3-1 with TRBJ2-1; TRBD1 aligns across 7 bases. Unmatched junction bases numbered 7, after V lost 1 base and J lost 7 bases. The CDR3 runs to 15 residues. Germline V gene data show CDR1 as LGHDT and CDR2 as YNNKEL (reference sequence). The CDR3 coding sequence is TGTGCCAGCAGCCAAGTAAGGGGGCCAAGGAATGAGCAGTTCTTC. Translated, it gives CASSQVRGPRNEQFF.

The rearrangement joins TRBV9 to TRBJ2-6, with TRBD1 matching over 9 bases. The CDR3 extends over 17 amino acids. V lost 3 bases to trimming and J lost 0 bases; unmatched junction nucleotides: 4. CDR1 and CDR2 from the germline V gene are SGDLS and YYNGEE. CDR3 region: CASSAGTGHSGANVLTF. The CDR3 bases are TGTGCCAGCAGCGCTGGGACAGGGCACTCTGGGGCCAACGTCCTGACTTTC.

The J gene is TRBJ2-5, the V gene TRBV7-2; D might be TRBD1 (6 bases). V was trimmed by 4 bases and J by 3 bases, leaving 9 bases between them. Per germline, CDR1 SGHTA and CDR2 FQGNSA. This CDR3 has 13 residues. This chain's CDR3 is CASSYNREETQYF. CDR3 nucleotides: TGTGCCAGCAGCTACAACAGGGAAGAGACCCAGTACTTC.

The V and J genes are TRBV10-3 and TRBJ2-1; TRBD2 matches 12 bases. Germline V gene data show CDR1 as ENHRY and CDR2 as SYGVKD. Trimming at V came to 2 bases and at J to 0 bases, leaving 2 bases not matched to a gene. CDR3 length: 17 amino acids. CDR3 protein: CAISERGLAGSYNEQFF. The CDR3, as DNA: TGTGCCATCAGTGAGAGGGGACTAGCGGGCTCCTACAATGAGCAGTTCTTC.

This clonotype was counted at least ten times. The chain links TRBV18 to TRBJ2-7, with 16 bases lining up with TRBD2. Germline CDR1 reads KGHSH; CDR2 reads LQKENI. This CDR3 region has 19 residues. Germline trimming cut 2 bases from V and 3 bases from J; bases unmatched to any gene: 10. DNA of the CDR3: TGTGCCAGCTCACCAGACAGAGGGACTAGCGGGAGGGCCCTCTACGAGCAGTACTTC. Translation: CASSPDRGTSGRALYEQYF.

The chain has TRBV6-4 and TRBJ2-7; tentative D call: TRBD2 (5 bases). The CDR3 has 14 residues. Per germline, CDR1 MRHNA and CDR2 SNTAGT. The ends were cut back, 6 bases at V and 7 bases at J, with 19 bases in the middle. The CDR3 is CASSWTDRPGEQYF. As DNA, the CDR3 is TGTGCCAGCAGCTGGACCGATAGGCCGGGGGAGCAGTACTTC.

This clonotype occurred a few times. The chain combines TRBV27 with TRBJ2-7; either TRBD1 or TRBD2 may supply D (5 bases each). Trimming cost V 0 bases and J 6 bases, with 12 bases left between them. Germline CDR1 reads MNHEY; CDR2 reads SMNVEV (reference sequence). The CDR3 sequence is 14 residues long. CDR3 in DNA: TGTGCCAGCAGTTTATCGGTGAGGGGAGCCGAGCAGTACTTC. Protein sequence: CASSLSVRGAEQYF.

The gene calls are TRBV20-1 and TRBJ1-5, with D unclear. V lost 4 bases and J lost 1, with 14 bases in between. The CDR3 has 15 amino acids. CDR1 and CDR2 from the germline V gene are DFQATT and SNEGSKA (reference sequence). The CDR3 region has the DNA TGCAGTGCTAAGAAAGAGGGAGGAAGCAATCAGCCCCAGCATTTT. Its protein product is CSAKKEGGSNQPQHF.

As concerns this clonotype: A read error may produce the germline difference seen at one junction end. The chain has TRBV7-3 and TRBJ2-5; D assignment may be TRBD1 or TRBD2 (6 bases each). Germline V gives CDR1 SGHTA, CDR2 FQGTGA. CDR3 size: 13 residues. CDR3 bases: TGTGCCAGCAGTCCGGGGGCGCAAGAGGCCCAGTACTTC. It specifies CASSPGAQEAQYF.

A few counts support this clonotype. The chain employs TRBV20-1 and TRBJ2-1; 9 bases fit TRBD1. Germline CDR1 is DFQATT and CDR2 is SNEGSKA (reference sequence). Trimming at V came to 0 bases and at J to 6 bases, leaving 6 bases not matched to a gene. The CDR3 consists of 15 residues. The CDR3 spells CSARDPGTGRNEQFF. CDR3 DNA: TGCAGTGCTAGAGATCCCGGGACAGGGCGCAATGAGCAGTTCTTC.

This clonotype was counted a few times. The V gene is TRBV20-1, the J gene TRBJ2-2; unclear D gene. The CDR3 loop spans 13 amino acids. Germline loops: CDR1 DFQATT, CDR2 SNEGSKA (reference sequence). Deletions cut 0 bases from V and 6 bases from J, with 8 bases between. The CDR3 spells CSARDLRSGELFF. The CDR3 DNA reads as TGCAGTGCTAGAGATCTGAGGTCCGGGGAGCTGTTTTTT.

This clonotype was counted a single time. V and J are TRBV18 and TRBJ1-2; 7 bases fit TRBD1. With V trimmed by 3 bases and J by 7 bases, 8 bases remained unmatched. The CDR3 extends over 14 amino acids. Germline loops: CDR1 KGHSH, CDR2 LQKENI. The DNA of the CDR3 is TGTGCCAGCTCACCGTTAGAGACAGGGACTGGCTACACCTTC. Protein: CASSPLETGTGYTF.

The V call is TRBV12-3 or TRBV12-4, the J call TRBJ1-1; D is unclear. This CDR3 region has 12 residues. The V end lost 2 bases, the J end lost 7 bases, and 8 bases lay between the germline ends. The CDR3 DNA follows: TGTGCCAGCAGTTTAAATATACTTGAAGCTTTCTTT. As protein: CASSLNILEAFF.

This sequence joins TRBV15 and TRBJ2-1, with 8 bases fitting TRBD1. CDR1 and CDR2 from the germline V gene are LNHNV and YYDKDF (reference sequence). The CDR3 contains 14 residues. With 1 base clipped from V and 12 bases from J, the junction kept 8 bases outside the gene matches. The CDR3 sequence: CATSRAGQGRGQFF. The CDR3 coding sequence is TGTGCCACCAGCAGAGCAGGACAGGGAAGGGGGCAGTTCTTC.

The CDR3 DNA reads as TGTGCCAGCAGCCACCCCGGTAGGGGCTCCTACGAGCAGTACTTC. Its translation is CASSHPGRGSYEQYF. The chain uses TRBV11-2 and TRBJ2-7, with D tentatively TRBD1 (5 bases). In germline, CDR1 is SGHAT, CDR2 FQNNGV. The CDR3 contains 15 residues. V lost 5 bases and J lost 0, with 14 bases in between.